This TCR beta chain comes out of a study of blood T cell repertoires in COVID-19. The CDR3 is 15 residues long. Germline CDR1 and CDR2: SGDLS and YYNGEE. With 0 bases clipped from V and 7 bases from J, the junction kept 5 bases outside the gene matches. Profiling relied on immunoSEQ multiplex PCR, and the TCRdb table lists in-frame clones only, not all of them. The table has more than 40,000 clones, roughly 85% seen once. The material sequenced was peripheral blood. The clonotype was recovered from a human donor in a cohort sampled during active COVID-19. The donor label of this sample is uncertain. This chain connects TRBV9 to TRBJ2-1, with TRBD2 matching 9 bases. The CDR3: CASSVGGTSPNEQFF. In DNA form, the CDR3 reads TGTGCCAGCAGCGTAGGGGGGACTAGCCCAAATGAGCAGTTCTTC.